The 25 T cell receptor beta chains below all came from one sample that was sequenced in a study of blood T cell repertoires in COVID-19. TCRdb's copy holds only in-frame clones and misses some; the assay was immunoSEQ multiplex PCR. The table records about 250,000 clones, approximately 88% of them present only once. The material sequenced was peripheral blood. These receptors were collected from a woman aged 25 to 39 with COVID-19, enrolled during active disease.

V is TRBV5-1 and J is TRBJ2-2, with 7 bases identical to TRBD1. This CDR3 spans 14 amino acids. The germline V gene encodes CDR1 SGHRS and CDR2 YFSETQ. V shed 4 bases, J shed 13 bases, and the junction held 13 bases outside the gene matches. The CDR3 sequence: CASSIGTALSWLFF. CDR3 bases: TGCGCCAGCAGCATCGGGACAGCCCTAAGTTGGCTGTTTTTT.

This chain joins TRBV2 and TRBJ2-3; the D gene is possibly TRBD2 (6 bases). The germline V gene encodes CDR1 SNHLY and CDR2 FYNNEI. Trimming shortened V by 7 bases and J by 7 bases, and 15 bases separated the two germline ends. CDR3 length: 13 amino acids. The CDR3 DNA is TGTGCCAGCACCGAGTTTCGGGGGAATACGCAGTATTTT. It is translated as CASTEFRGNTQYF.

This rearrangement joins TRBV24-1 to TRBJ2-1; D is uncertain. Trimming took off 5 bases at V and 9 bases at J, with 22 bases between the two ends. The CDR3 loop spans 16 amino acids. The germline gives CDR1 KGHDR, CDR2 SFDVKD. The CDR3 reads CATSGKLSGGRSEQFF. CDR3 in DNA: TGTGCCACCAGTGGTAAGCTATCGGGTGGAAGAAGTGAGCAGTTCTTC.

The chain combines TRBV12-5 with TRBJ2-1; TRBD2 aligns across 8 bases. This CDR3 comprises 12 residues. The germline gives CDR1 LGHNT, CDR2 FRNRAP. Losses at the gene ends were 11 bases for V and 4 bases for J; bases not matched to a gene: 4. This chain's CDR3 is CAGSGEYNEQFF. The CDR3 bases are TGTGCTGGTAGCGGGGAATACAATGAGCAGTTCTTC.

The chain couples TRBV18 to TRBJ2-7; maybe TRBD2 (6 bases). Germline CDR1 and CDR2: KGHSH and LQKENI. Trimming shortened V by 3 bases and J by 2 bases, and 11 bases separated the two germline ends. This CDR3 spans 14 amino acids. The CDR3 sequence is CASSPAGLTYEQYV. The CDR3 DNA follows: TGTGCCAGCTCACCCGCGGGACTCACCTACGAGCAGTACGTC.

The chain combines TRBV5-4 with TRBJ1-2, with TRBD1 as a possible D gene (5 bases). Trimming stripped 1 base from V and 3 bases from J, with 13 bases between. The CDR3 contains 15 residues. CDR1 is SGHNT, CDR2 YYREEE, per germline (reference sequence). CDR3 protein: CASSLSGATYYGYTF. DNA of the CDR3: TGTGCCAGCAGCTTGAGTGGGGCTACCTACTATGGCTACACCTTC.

This clone was seen only a few times. The CDR3 bases are TGTGCCAGCAGCTCAGGCGGCCAGGGGGTGAGCTACACCTTC. Protein product: CASSSGGQGVSYTF. The rearrangement joins TRBV11-2 to TRBJ1-2, with 7 nucleotides matching TRBD1. The CDR3 loop spans 14 amino acids. V dropped 4 bases and J dropped 9; count of bases not matched to a gene: 11. CDR1 and CDR2 from the germline V gene are SGHAT and FQNNGV.

This chain uses TRBV23-1 with TRBJ1-5; the match to TRBD1 covers 7 bases. TRBV23-1 is an ORF for which the function is uncertain. J gave up 0 bases and V 0 bases, and 5 bases lay outside the gene matches. The CDR3 sequence is 17 residues long. The CDR3 DNA follows: TGCGCCAGCAGTCAATCAGTGGGACAGCTTAGCAATCAGCCCCAGCATTTT. It codes for CASSQSVGQLSNQPQHF.

This chain uses TRBV28 with TRBJ1-1; D call uncertain. V lost 2 bases, J lost 7 bases, and 5 bases lay in between. Per germline, CDR1 MDHEN and CDR2 SYDVKM. This CDR3 is 11 amino acids long. CDR3 sequence reads: CASSLEGEAFF. CDR3 in DNA: TGTGCCAGCAGTTTAGAGGGTGAAGCTTTCTTT.

The V and J genes are TRBV11-2 and TRBJ2-7; D uncertain. V was shortened by 4 bases and J by 0 bases, with 4 bases between the two germline ends. Germline values: CDR1 SGHAT, CDR2 FQNNGV. This CDR3 region has 12 residues. CDR3 in DNA: TGTGCCAGCAGCTCGGGCTCCTACGAGCAGTACGTC. Translation gives CASSSGSYEQYV.

The J gene is TRBJ2-6, the V gene TRBV6-2 or TRBV6-3; D gene ambiguous. Germline CDR1 is MNHEY and CDR2 is SVGEGT. This CDR3 comprises 15 residues. V lost 6 bases, J lost 2 bases, and 11 bases lay in between. In DNA, the CDR3 is TGTGCCAGCAGCCTTTCGTGGCCTGGGGCCAACGTCCTGACTTTC. It translates to CASSLSWPGANVLTF.

The sample holds a few counts of this clone. The chain joins TRBV7-9 to TRBJ1-6, with 9 bases fitting TRBD1. The V and J ends lost 5 bases and 6 bases, in that order; junction bases with no gene match: 5. Per the germline V gene, CDR1 is SEHNR and CDR2 is FQNEAQ (reference sequence). The CDR3 is 15 residues long. CDR3 coding DNA: TGTGCCAGCAGCGGACAGGGGCCTATTAATTCACCCCTCCACTTT. It specifies CASSGQGPINSPLHF.

The chain couples TRBV4-2 to TRBJ1-1, with a possible D match to TRBD1 (6 bases). V was shortened by 1 base and J by 6 bases, with 15 bases between the two germline ends. CDR1 and CDR2 (germline): LGHNA, YNFKEQ. The CDR3 covers 15 residues. The CDR3 spells CASSQGFQGRAEAFF. CDR3 coding DNA: TGTGCCAGCAGCCAAGGTTTCCAGGGGCGGGCTGAAGCTTTCTTT.

The J gene is TRBJ1-6, the V gene TRBV5-6; 7 bases agree with TRBD1. V was pared by 2 bases and J by 3 bases, with 2 bases of the junction left unmatched. The germline gives CDR1 SGHDT, CDR2 YYEEEE. The CDR3 loop spans 15 amino acids. The CDR3 nucleotides read TGTGCCAGCAGCTTAACAGGGGACTATAATTCACCCCTCCACTTT. Translation: CASSLTGDYNSPLHF. Drawing the rest from reference TRBV5-6 and TRBJ1-6, the complete variable domain is DAGVTQSPTHLIKTRGQQVTLRCSPKSGHDTVSWYQQALGQGPQFIFQYYEEEERQRGNFPDRFSGHQFPNYSSELNVNALLLGDSALYLCASSLTGDYNSPLHFGNGTRLTVT.

The chain is built from TRBV7-6 and TRBJ2-7; tentatively, D is TRBD1 (5 bases). V was pared by 4 bases and J by 0 bases, with 10 bases between. The CDR3 runs to 14 residues. Per the germline V gene, CDR1 is SGHVS and CDR2 is FNYEAQ. CDR3 coding DNA: TGTGCCAGCAGCTCAGGGTCAGGCTCCTACGAGCAGTACTTC. Protein: CASSSGSGSYEQYF.

This clone occurred many times. This chain uses TRBV6-2 or TRBV6-3 with TRBJ2-5; 7 nucleotides agree with TRBD1. The CDR3 sequence is 14 residues long. V gave up 5 bases and J gave up 5 bases; unmatched junction bases: 8. CDR1 and CDR2 from the germline V gene are MNHEY and SVGEGT. CDR3 residues: CASSQRGPEETQYF. The CDR3 nucleotides read TGTGCCAGCAGTCAAAGGGGGCCGGAGGAGACCCAGTACTTC.

Notes on this clone: A junction end diverges from the germline sequence, so it may reflect a read error. This rearrangement joins TRBV7-7 to TRBJ2-1; 7 nucleotides align to TRBD2. CDR1 and CDR2 (germline): SSHAT, FNYEAQ (reference sequence). The CDR3 has 17 amino acids. CDR3 bases: TGTGCTAGCAGCCTATATGGGGTGGGCGGGAGTAAGAATGAGCAGTTCTTC. Its protein is CASSLYGVGGSKNEQFF.

The V gene is TRBV18, the J gene TRBJ2-7; 7 bases match TRBD1. The trim removed 6 bases at V and 7 bases at J, leaving 6 bases unmatched. Germline V gives CDR1 KGHSH, CDR2 LQKENI. This CDR3 spans 12 amino acids. CDR3 sequence (DNA): TGTGCCAGCTCGCCTACGACAGGGGAGCAGTACGTC. This sequence encodes CASSPTTGEQYV.

The V call is TRBV6-2 or TRBV6-3, the J call TRBJ2-3; the match to TRBD2 covers 11 bases. This CDR3 contains 16 residues. Per germline, CDR1 MNHEY and CDR2 SVGEGT. Trimming took 5 bases from V and 1 from J; bases not matched to a gene: 5. CDR3 amino acids: CASSRTSGGGTDTQYF. CDR3 nucleotide sequence: TGTGCCAGCAGTCGTACTAGCGGGGGCGGCACAGATACGCAGTATTTT.

V gene TRBV19 combines with J gene TRBJ2-1; 7 nucleotides match TRBD1. V was clipped by 3 bases and J by 0 bases; unmatched bases: 8. Germline V gene sequence: CDR1 LNHDA, CDR2 SQIVND (reference sequence). This CDR3 is 17 amino acids long. The DNA of the CDR3 is TGTGCCAGTAGTATTGCGCTCGGGACAGCCTCCTACAATGAGCAGTTCTTC. Residues: CASSIALGTASYNEQFF.

V gene TRBV2 combines with J gene TRBJ1-1; 7 bases match TRBD1. The germline V gene encodes CDR1 SNHLY and CDR2 FYNNEI. The CDR3 has 13 amino acids. With 7 bases clipped from V and 1 base from J, the junction kept 3 bases outside the gene matches. In DNA, the CDR3 is TGTGCCAGCACCCGGGACAGGAACACTGAAGCTTTCTTT. It specifies CASTRDRNTEAFF.

This clone was observed once. The rearrangement links TRBV12-3 or TRBV12-4 to TRBJ1-2; D unresolved. Trimming took off 2 bases at V and 4 bases at J, with 5 bases between the two ends. This CDR3 region has 12 residues. In nucleotides, the CDR3 is TGTGCCAGCAGTTTAAACAGCTATGGCTACACCTTC. As protein: CASSLNSYGYTF.

The chain recombines TRBV28 with TRBJ2-7, with 10 bases lining up with TRBD1. The germline V gene has CDR1 MDHEN and CDR2 SYDVKM. The CDR3 covers 15 residues. V gave up 4 bases and J gave up 5 bases; unmatched junction bases: 8. The CDR3 DNA reads TGTGCCAGCAGTTCTACCGGGACAGGGGTGGACGAGCAGTACTTC. This codes for CASSSTGTGVDEQYF.

The rearrangement joins TRBV7-6 to TRBJ2-1; TRBD2 matches at 7 bases. J lost 5 bases, V lost 3 bases, and 10 bases had no gene match. Germline V gives CDR1 SGHVS, CDR2 FNYEAQ. The CDR3 is made up of 16 amino acids. In DNA, the CDR3 is TGTGCCAGCAGCTTCCTAGGAGGAGCGGGGCACAATGAGCAGTTCTTC. This sequence encodes CASSFLGGAGHNEQFF.

The rearrangement links TRBV27 to TRBJ2-5; 11 nucleotides line up with TRBD2. This CDR3 is built from 16 residues. After removal of 5 bases from V and 5 bases from J, the junction contained 10 bases not matched to a gene. Germline loops: CDR1 MNHEY, CDR2 SMNVEV (reference sequence). The CDR3 DNA reads as TGTGCCAGCAGTCCACGGGTAGCGGGGGGGCGGGAGACCCAGTACTTC. The encoded protein is CASSPRVAGGRETQYF.